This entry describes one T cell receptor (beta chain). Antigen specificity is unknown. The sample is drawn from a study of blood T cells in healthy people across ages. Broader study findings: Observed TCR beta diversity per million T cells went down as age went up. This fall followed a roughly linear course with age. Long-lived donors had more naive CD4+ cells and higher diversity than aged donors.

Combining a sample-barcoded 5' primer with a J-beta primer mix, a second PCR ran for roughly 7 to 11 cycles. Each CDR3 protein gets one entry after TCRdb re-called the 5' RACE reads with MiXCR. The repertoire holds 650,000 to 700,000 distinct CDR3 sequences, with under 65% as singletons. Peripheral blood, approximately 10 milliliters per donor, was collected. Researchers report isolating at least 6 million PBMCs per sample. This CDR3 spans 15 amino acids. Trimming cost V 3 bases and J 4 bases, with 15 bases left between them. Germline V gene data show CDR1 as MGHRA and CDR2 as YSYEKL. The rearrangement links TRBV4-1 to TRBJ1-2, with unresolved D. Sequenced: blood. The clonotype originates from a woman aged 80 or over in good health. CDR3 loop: CASSQSGGSTYGYTF. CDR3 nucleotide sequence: TGCGCCAGCAGCCAGTCAGGAGGGTCCACCTATGGCTACACCTTC.